Each of the 15 T cell receptor beta chains below was sequenced from the same sample in a study of T cell responses to AZD1222 COVID-19 vaccine. Sequencing used immunoSEQ multiplex PCR; TCRdb keeps in-frame clones, though not all of them. Of about 120,000 clones in the sample, just over 90% were seen once. Specimen: peripheral blood, collected 28 days after the second AZD1222 dose. Source of these receptors: an adult who received the AZD1222 COVID-19 vaccine.

This clone was counted a few times. V gene TRBV25-1 combines with J gene TRBJ1-2; 7 bases align to TRBD1. Germline V gene sequence: CDR1 MGHDK, CDR2 SYGVNS. The CDR3 totals 12 residues. V gave up 8 bases and J gave up 7 bases; unmatched junction bases: 7. The CDR3 reads CASGTAAGGYTF. Here the CDR3 DNA reads TGTGCCAGCGGGACAGCCGCCGGTGGCTACACCTTC.

The chain joins TRBV5-5 to TRBJ2-3, with D perhaps TRBD1 (6 bases). This CDR3 is built from 12 residues. Germline CDR1 reads SGHKS; CDR2 reads YYEKEE (reference sequence). V shed 4 bases and J shed 6 bases, with 9 bases lying between them. CDR3 sequence (DNA): TGTGCCAGCAGCAAAAGGGGGGATACGCAGTATTTT. This translates into CASSKRGDTQYF.

The rearrangement uses TRBV4-3 and TRBJ1-1; the D is unclear. V lost 0 bases, J lost 3 bases, and 5 bases lay in between. The CDR3 has 13 amino acids. CDR1 is LGHNA and CDR2 is YSLEER in the germline V gene. CDR3 DNA: TGCGCCAGCAGCCAAGACGGACACACTGAAGCTTTCTTT. This codes for CASSQDGHTEAFF.

This clone has a single count. The chain combines TRBV5-5 with TRBJ1-1, with D unresolved. There are 12 residues in the CDR3. Trimming took 0 bases from V and 6 from J, leaving 6 bases between them. Germline V CDR1 and CDR2: SGHKS, YYEKEE (reference sequence). The CDR3 DNA follows: TGTGCCAGCAGCTTGGCCTTCGCTGAAGCTTTCTTT. As protein: CASSLAFAEAFF.

This chain joins TRBV6-2 or TRBV6-3 and TRBJ2-7; 7 nucleotides align to TRBD2. V lost 1 base and J lost 0; bases outside the gene matches: 3. Germline V CDR1 and CDR2: MNHEY, SVGEGT. This CDR3 region has 15 residues. The CDR3 sequence is CASSYWGGSSYEQYF. The CDR3 DNA follows: TGTGCCAGCAGTTACTGGGGCGGGAGCTCCTACGAGCAGTACTTC.

The V gene is TRBV5-6, the J gene TRBJ2-3, with 10 bases fitting TRBD1. CDR1 SGHDT and CDR2 YYEEEE come from the germline V gene. Unmatched junction bases numbered 8, after V lost 4 bases and J lost 3 bases. This CDR3 comprises 16 residues. The CDR3 bases are TGTGCCAGCAGCGACCGGGACAGGGGATGGACAGATACGCAGTATTTT. This codes for CASSDRDRGWTDTQYF. The full variable domain, with the rest looked up from reference TRBV5-6 and TRBJ2-3, is DAGVTQSPTHLIKTRGQQVTLRCSPKSGHDTVSWYQQALGQGPQFIFQYYEEEERQRGNFPDRFSGHQFPNYSSELNVNALLLGDSALYLCASSDRDRGWTDTQYFGPGTRLTVL.

This sequence joins TRBV19 and TRBJ2-7; 8 nucleotides agree with TRBD1. Looked up from germline, CDR1 is LNHDA and CDR2 is SQIVND (reference sequence). The V gene end was trimmed by 3 bases and the J gene end by 1 base; junction bases not matched to a gene: 2. The CDR3 runs 14 residues. CDR3 coding DNA: TGTGCCAGTAGTATGGACAGGGTATCCTACGAGCAGTACTTC. Amino acids: CASSMDRVSYEQYF.

This chain joins TRBV28 and TRBJ1-2, with TRBD1 matching 10 bases. The CDR3 totals 16 residues. Trimming removed 6 bases from V and 4 bases from J; junction bases left unmatched: 11. Germline CDR1 is MDHEN and CDR2 is SYDVKM. For the CDR3, the DNA is TGTGCCAGCAGCTCCGGGGGACAGGGGCGGGCCTATGGCTACACCTTC. Its translation: CASSSGGQGRAYGYTF.

The chain employs TRBV2 and TRBJ2-3; perhaps TRBD2 as D (6 bases). The CDR3 has 11 amino acids. The germline gives CDR1 SNHLY, CDR2 FYNNEI. Trimming pared 8 bases from V and 8 bases from J, leaving 11 bases between. The CDR3 reads CASSVGGTQYF. CDR3 sequence (DNA): TGTGCCAGCTCAGTCGGGGGTACGCAGTATTTT.

V usage is TRBV7-2 and J usage is TRBJ1-2; possibly TRBD1 for D (6 bases). The CDR3 length is 14 residues. CDR1 is SGHTA, CDR2 FQGNSA, per germline. Trimming stripped 4 bases from V and 8 bases from J, with 17 bases between. In nucleotides, the CDR3 is TGTGCCAGCAGCTCTCAACAGGGCTCTGGGGGCTACACCTTC. This gives the protein CASSSQQGSGGYTF. The variable domain in full, with the rest retrieved from reference TRBV7-2 and TRBJ1-2, is GAGVSQSPSNKVTEKGKDVELRCDPISGHTALYWYRQSLGQGLEFLIYFQGNSAPDKSGLPSDRFSAERTGGSVSTLTIQRTQQEDSAVYLCASSSQQGSGGYTFGSGTRLTVV.

The rearrangement uses TRBV10-3 and TRBJ2-5; the D is unclear. Germline V lookup: CDR1 ENHRY, CDR2 SYGVKD. V was clipped by 0 bases and J by 2 bases, with 7 bases between them. The CDR3 is 14 amino acids. In DNA form, the CDR3 reads TGTGCCATCAGTGAGTCGAATAAACAAGAGACCCAGTACTTC. This translates into CAISESNKQETQYF.

J is TRBJ2-2 and V is TRBV5-5; 7 bases match TRBD1. Germline V gene lookup returns CDR1 SGHKS and CDR2 YYEKEE (reference sequence). V shed 2 bases, J shed 5 bases, and the junction held 6 bases outside the gene matches. There are 15 residues in the CDR3. CDR3: CASSFTGVWTGELFF. CDR3 in DNA: TGTGCCAGCAGCTTTACAGGGGTATGGACCGGGGAGCTGTTTTTT.

The chain is built from TRBV5-6 and TRBJ1-2; 7 nucleotides match TRBD1. V dropped 0 bases and J dropped 4; count of bases not matched to a gene: 6. This CDR3 is 15 amino acids long. Germline values: CDR1 SGHDT, CDR2 YYEEEE. CDR3 sequence (DNA): TGTGCCAGCAGCTTGGCTTCACCAGGGGGCTATGGCTACACCTTC. Residues: CASSLASPGGYGYTF.

Remarks on this clone: The same CDR3 arises from other DNA sequences in this sample as well. The CDR3 loop is CASSPDRASGNTIYF. CDR3 in DNA: TGTGCCAGCAGCCCGGACAGGGCCTCTGGAAACACCATATATTTT. V is TRBV3-1 (or the pseudogene TRBV3-2) and J is TRBJ1-3; TRBD1 aligns across 8 bases. V was clipped by 4 bases and J by 0 bases; unmatched bases: 2. The CDR3 length is 15 residues. Germline CDR1 and CDR2: LGHDT and YNNKEL (reference sequence).

V is TRBV7-2 and J is TRBJ1-3; D is possibly TRBD1 (6 bases). V lost 1 base to trimming and J lost 0 bases, with 10 bases between them. The CDR3 contains 16 residues. Germline assignment: CDR1 SGHTA and CDR2 FQGNSA. The CDR3 here is CASSLGTVDSGNTIYF. In DNA, the CDR3 is TGTGCCAGCAGCTTAGGGACAGTGGACTCTGGAAACACCATATATTTT. Based on the CDR3 plus reference TRBV7-2 and TRBJ1-3, the full variable domain is GAGVSQSPSNKVTEKGKDVELRCDPISGHTALYWYRQSLGQGLEFLIYFQGNSAPDKSGLPSDRFSAERTGGSVSTLTIQRTQQEDSAVYLCASSLGTVDSGNTIYFGEGSWLTVV.